Below are 18 T cell receptor beta chains sequenced from a single sample in a study of T cells expressing NK-cell markers (TCRdb year 2020). Library preparation employed 5' RACE. TCRdb records Illumina HiSeq 2000 as the sequencer. The reads, reprocessed by TCRdb, yield one row per CDR3 protein sequence and no DNA. The table of this sample itemizes some 300,000 distinct CDR3 sequences. The ten biggest clones cover 0.39% of the sample. The sequenced sample was blood T cells: a sorted CD56 or NKG2C T cell subset, CD4+ or CD8+ T cells, or bulk PBMC T cells (not recorded which). All receptors come from a man aged 18 to 30 in good health. Donor details come from another sample of the same person, matched by shared clones.

The V call is TRBV6-2 or TRBV6-3, the J call TRBJ2-1; without DNA, the TCRdb call of TRBD2 cannot be checked. The CDR3 extends over 18 amino acids. Germline V lookup: CDR1 MNHEY, CDR2 SVGEGT. CDR3 sequence reads: CASSYSTSLAGAGNEQFF.

The V and J genes are TRBV7-2 and TRBJ1-1. Germline CDR1 reads SGHTA; CDR2 reads FQGNSA. This CDR3 is 13 amino acids long. CDR3 amino acids: CASSSFQGTEAFF.

The chain joins TRBV20-1 to TRBJ2-3; TCRdb designates TRBD1, a call that cannot be tested without DNA. Germline V gives CDR1 DFQATT, CDR2 SNEGSKA (reference sequence). CDR3 length equals 17 residues. The CDR3 loop is CSPSEVGEPAGTDTQYF.

The V and J genes are TRBV27 and TRBJ1-5; lacking DNA, the TRBD1 call made by TCRdb goes unchecked. Germline CDR1 and CDR2: MNHEY and SMNVEV (reference sequence). The CDR3 runs to 15 residues. The CDR3 region is CASSTGESGNQPQHF.

This sequence joins TRBV15 and TRBJ2-1; TCRdb names TRBD2, which stays unverified in the absence of DNA. Germline CDR1 is LNHNV and CDR2 is YYDKDF (reference sequence). The CDR3 totals 15 residues. The chain's CDR3 is CATSMTGLLNNEQFF.

The chain joins TRBV29-1 to TRBJ1-1. The CDR3 is 13 amino acids. Germline V gene data show CDR1 as SQVTM and CDR2 as ANQGSEA. The CDR3 loop reads CSVCGVLNTEAFF.

This chain uses TRBV12-3 or TRBV12-4 with TRBJ2-7; the TCRdb D gene call, TRBD1, has no DNA to confirm it. This CDR3 contains 15 residues. This chain's CDR3 is CASGGQGRIGHEQYF.

This chain links TRBV12-3 or TRBV12-4 with TRBJ2-5; TCRdb names TRBD2, which stays unverified in the absence of DNA. The CDR3 has 13 amino acids. CDR3 amino acids: CASSLLATETQYF.

V usage is TRBV6-2 or TRBV6-3 and J usage is TRBJ1-1. Germline assignment: CDR1 MNHEY and CDR2 SVGEGT. The CDR3 has 17 amino acids. The CDR3 protein is CASRGSETGALFTEAFF.

This chain links TRBV14 with TRBJ2-2; TCRdb selects TRBD1, and the lack of DNA leaves this call unchecked. This CDR3 contains 16 residues. Germline V gives CDR1 SGHDN, CDR2 FVKESK. CDR3 in amino acids: CASSQIRDRNTGELFF.

The chain couples TRBV5-1 to TRBJ2-1; TCRdb gives TRBD1 as the D gene, but with no DNA this cannot be confirmed. The CDR3 totals 15 residues. CDR1 is SGHRS, CDR2 YFSETQ, per germline. CDR3 sequence: CASSLGTGGGNEQFF.

The CDR3 reads CASSRAGGVKFF. This chain uses TRBV5-6 with TRBJ2-1; TCRdb's D call of TRBD1 is untestable without DNA. This CDR3 spans 12 amino acids. CDR1 and CDR2 from the germline V gene are SGHDT and YYEEEE. The full variable domain, its missing parts supplied by reference TRBV5-6 and TRBJ2-1, is DAGVTQSPTHLIKTRGQQVTLRCSPKSGHDTVSWYQQALGQGPQFIFQYYEEEERQRGNFPDRFSGHQFPNYSSELNVNALLLGDSALYLCASSRAGGVKFFGPGTRLTVL.

This rearrangement joins TRBV12-3 or TRBV12-4 to TRBJ2-5; the TCRdb call, TRBD1, lacks DNA for checking. The CDR3 runs 13 residues. CDR3 in amino acids: CASRRTGVGTQYF.

The J gene is TRBJ2-7, the V gene TRBV6-1; TCRdb calls TRBD2, which cannot be checked without DNA. CDR1 is MNHNS and CDR2 is SASEGT in the germline V gene. The CDR3 sequence is 15 residues long. CDR3 region: CASTSLAGGPREQYF.

The gene calls are TRBV6-4 and TRBJ2-1; the D call of TRBD2 rests on TCRdb alone, since no DNA is present to check it. Germline V gene sequence: CDR1 MRHNA, CDR2 SNTAGT. The CDR3 spans 15 residues. The CDR3 is CASSDGLAAYNEQFF.

The CDR3 protein is CASSKVSGNRAQETQYF. The genes are TRBV21-1 and TRBJ2-5; TCRdb's D gene call, TRBD1, goes unchecked for lack of DNA. TRBV21-1 corresponds to a pseudogene. CDR3 length equals 17 residues.

The chain employs TRBV29-1 and TRBJ2-1; TCRdb reports TRBD2, a call that lacks DNA to check it against. Germline V gene data show CDR1 as SQVTM and CDR2 as ANQGSEA. CDR3 length: 15 amino acids. Here the CDR3 reads CSADPGLAGELVQFF.

This chain joins TRBV4-1 and TRBJ2-1; no DNA is available, so the TRBD1 call from TCRdb remains unchecked. There are 15 residues in the CDR3. Looked up from germline, CDR1 is MGHRA and CDR2 is YSYEKL. The CDR3 spells CASSGGVGGYNEQFF.